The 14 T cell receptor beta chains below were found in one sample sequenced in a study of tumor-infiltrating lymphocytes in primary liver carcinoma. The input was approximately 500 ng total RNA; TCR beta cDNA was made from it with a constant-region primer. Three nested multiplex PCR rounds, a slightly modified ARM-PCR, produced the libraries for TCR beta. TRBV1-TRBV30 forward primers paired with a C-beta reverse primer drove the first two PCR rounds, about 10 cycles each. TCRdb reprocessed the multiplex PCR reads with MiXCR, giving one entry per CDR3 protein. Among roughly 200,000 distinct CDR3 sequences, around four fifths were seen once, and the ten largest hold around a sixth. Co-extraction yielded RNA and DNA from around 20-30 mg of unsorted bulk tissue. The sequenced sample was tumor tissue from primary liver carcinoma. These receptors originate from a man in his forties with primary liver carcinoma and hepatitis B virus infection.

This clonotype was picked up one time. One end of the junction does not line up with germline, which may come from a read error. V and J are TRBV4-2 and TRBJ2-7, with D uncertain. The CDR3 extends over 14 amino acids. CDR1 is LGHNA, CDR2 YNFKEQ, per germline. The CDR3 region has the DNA TGTGCCAGCAGCGAAGAAGCTCGAGCCTACGAGCTGTACTTC. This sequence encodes CASSEEARAYELYF.

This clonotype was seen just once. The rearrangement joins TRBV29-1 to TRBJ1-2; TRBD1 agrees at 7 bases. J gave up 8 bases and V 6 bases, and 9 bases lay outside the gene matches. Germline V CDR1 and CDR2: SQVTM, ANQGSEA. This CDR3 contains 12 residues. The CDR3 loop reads CSVTTGMEGYTF. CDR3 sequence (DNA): TGCAGCGTCACGACAGGGATGGAGGGCTACACCTTC.

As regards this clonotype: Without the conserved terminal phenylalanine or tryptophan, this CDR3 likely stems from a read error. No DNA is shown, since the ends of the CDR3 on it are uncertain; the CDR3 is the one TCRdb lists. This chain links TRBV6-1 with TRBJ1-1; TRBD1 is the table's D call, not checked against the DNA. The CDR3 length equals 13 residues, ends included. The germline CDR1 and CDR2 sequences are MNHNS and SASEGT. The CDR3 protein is CASPRTGGTGALL.

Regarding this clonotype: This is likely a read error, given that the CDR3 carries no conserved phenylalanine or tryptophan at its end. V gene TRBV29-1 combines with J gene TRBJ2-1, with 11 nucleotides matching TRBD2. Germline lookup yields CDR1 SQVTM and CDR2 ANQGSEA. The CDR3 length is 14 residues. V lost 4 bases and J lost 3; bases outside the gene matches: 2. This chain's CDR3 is CSVGTSGSYNEQFY. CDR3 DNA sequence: TGCAGCGTTGGAACTAGCGGGAGCTACAATGAGCAGTTCTAC.

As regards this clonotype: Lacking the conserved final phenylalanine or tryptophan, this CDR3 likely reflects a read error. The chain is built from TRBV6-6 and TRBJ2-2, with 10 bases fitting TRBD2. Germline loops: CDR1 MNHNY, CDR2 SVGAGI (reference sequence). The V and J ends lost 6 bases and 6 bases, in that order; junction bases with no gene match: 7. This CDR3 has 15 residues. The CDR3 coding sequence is TGTGCCAGCAGCCCTAGCGGGAGAGTCGCCGGGGAGCTGTTTATT. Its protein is CASSPSGRVAGELFI.

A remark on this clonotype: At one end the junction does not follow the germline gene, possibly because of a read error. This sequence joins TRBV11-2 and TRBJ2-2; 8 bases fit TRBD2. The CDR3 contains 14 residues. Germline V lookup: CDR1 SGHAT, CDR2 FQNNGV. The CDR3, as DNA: TGTGCCGGCAGTAAGAGCGGGAGCCCCGGGGAGCTGTCTTTT. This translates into CAGSKSGSPGELSF.

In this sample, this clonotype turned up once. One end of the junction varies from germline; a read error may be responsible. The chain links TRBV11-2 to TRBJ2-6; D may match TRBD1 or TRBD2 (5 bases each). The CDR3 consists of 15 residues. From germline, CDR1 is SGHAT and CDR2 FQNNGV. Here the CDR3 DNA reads TGTGCCACCGAGCGGCAGCGCTCTGGGGCCAACGTCTTGACTTTC. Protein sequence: CATERQRSGANVLTF.

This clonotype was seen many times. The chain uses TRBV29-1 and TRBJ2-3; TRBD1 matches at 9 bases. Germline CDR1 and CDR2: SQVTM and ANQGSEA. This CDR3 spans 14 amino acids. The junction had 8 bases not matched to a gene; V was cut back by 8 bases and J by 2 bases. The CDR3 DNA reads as TGCAGCTTTAGGACAGGGGCTTTCACAGATACGCAGTATTTT. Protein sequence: CSFRTGAFTDTQYF.

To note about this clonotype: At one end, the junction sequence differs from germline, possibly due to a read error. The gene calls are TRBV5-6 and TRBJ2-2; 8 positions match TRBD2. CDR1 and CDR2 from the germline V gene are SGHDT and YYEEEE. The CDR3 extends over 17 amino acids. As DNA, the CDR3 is TGTGTCAGCAGCTTATGGGGACTAGTGCGGACGACCTGGGAGCTGTTTTTT. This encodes CVSSLWGLVRTTWELFF.

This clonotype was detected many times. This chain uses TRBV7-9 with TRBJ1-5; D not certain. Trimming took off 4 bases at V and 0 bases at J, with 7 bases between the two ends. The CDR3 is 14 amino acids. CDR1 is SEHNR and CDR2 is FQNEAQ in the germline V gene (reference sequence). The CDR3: CASSSDYSNQPQHF. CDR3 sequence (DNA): TGTGCCAGCAGCTCAGACTATAGCAATCAGCCCCAGCATTTT.

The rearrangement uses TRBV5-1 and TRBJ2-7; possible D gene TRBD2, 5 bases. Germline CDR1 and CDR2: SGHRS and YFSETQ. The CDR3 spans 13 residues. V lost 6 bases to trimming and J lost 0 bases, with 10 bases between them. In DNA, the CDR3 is TGCGCCAGCAACAACGGGGTCTCCTACGAGCAGTACTTC. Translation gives CASNNGVSYEQYF. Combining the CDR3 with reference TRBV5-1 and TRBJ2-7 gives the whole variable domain KAGVTQTPRYLIKTRGQQVTLSCSPISGHRSVSWYQQTPGQGLQFLFEYFSETQRNKGNFPGRFSGRQFSNSRSEMNVSTLELGDSALYLCASNNGVSYEQYFGPGTRLTVT.

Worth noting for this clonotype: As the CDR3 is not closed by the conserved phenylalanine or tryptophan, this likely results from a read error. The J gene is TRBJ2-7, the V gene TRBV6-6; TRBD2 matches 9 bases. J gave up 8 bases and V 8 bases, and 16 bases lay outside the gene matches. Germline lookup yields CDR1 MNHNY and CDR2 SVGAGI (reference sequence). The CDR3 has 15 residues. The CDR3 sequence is CASSNRAGGSYKQYI. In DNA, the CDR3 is TGTGCCAGCTCCAACCGGGCGGGAGGGAGTTACAAGCAGTACATC.

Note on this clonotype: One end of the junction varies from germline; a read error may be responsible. The CDR3 is CASSLGDEGCNSPLYF. The CDR3 coding sequence is TGTGCCAGCAGCTTAGGGGACGAAGGTTGTAATTCACCCCTCTACTTT. The chain employs TRBV11-2 and TRBJ1-6, with a tentative D call TRBD1 (5 bases). Germline V gene sequence: CDR1 SGHAT, CDR2 FQNNGV. This CDR3 has 16 amino acids.

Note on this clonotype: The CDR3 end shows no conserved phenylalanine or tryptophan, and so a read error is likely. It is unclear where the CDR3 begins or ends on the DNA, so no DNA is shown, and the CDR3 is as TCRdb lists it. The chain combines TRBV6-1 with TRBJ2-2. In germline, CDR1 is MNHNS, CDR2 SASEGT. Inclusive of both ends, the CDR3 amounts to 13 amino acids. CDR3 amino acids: CVSSRVFTGEMFL.